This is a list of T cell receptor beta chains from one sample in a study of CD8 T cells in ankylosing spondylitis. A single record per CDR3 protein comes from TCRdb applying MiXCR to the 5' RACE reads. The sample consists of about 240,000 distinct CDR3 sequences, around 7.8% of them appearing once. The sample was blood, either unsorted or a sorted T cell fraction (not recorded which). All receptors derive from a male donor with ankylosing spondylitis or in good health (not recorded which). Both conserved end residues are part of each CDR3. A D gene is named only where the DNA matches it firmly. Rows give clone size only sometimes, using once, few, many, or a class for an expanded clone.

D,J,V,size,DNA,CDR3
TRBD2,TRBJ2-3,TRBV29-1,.,TGCAGCGTGGAGACCCTATCTAGCGGGAGGGCCGGGTTGCAGTATTTT,CSVETLSSGRAGLQYF
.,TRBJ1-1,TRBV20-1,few,TGCAGTGCTAGAAAGGCAGGGCCGAACACTGAAGCTTTCTTT,CSARKAGPNTEAFF
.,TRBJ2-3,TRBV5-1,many,TGCGCCAGCAGCTTGGGGGGTCCGAGAGATACGCAGTATTTT,CASSLGGPRDTQYF
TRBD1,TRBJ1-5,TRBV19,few,TGTGCCAGTAGTCGGGACAGGGAACTTCCAACCCAGCATTTT,CASSRDRELPTQHF
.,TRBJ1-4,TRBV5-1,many,TGCGCCAGCAGCTTTTGGGGGAATGAAAAACTGTTTTTT,CASSFWGNEKLFF
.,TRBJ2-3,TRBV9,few,TGTGCCAGCAGCGTGACCGCGGGACCCAGCACAGATACGCAGTATTTT,CASSVTAGPSTDTQYF
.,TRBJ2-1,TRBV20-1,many,TGCAGTGTCCTATCGGGCAGGGGGGCCCCTAATGAGCAGTTCTTC,CSVLSGRGAPNEQFF
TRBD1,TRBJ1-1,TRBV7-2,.,TGTGCCAGCAGCCCTACGGGACAGTCTGAAGCTTTCTTT,CASSPTGQSEAFF
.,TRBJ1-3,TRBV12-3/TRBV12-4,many,TGTGCCAGCAGTTTAGGCGGCTCTGGAAACACCATATATTTT,CASSLGGSGNTIYF
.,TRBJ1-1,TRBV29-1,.,TGCAGCGTGTTGGGGGGGCGCACTGAAGCTTTCTTT,CSVLGGRTEAFF
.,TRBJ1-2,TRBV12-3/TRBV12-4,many,TGTGCCAGCAGGCAAGATAACTATGGCTACACCTTC,CASRQDNYGYTF
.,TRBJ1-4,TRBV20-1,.,TGCAGTGCAAGGACAAGCCGGGCCGCAACTAATGAAAAACTGTTTTTT,CSARTSRAATNEKLFF
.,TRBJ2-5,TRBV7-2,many,TGTGCCAGCAGCTTAGCACTAGAGGTTGGGACCCAGTACTTC,CASSLALEVGTQYF
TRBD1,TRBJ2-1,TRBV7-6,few,TGTGCCAGCAGCAAATCATTCAGGGGGCGCGGGTACAGTGAGCAGTTCTTC,CASSKSFRGRGYSEQFF
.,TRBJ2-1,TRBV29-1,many,TGCACGGGGGCGAACTACAATGAGCAGTTCTTC,CTGANYNEQFF
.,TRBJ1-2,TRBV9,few,TGTGCCAGCAGCTACGGGCAGTCCGCCTATGGCTACACCTTC,CASSYGQSAYGYTF